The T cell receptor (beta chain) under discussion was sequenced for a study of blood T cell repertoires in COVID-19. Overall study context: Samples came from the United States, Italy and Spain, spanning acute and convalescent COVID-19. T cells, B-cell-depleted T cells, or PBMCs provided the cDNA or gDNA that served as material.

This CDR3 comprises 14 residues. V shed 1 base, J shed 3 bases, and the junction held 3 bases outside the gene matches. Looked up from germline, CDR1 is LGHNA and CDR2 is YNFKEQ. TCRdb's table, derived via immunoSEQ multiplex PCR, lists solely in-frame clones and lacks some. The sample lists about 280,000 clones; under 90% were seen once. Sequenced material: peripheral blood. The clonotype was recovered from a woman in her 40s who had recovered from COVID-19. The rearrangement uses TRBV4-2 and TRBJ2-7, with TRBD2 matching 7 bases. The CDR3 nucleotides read TGTGCCAGCAGCCAAGCAGCGGGACGCTACGAGCAGTACTTC. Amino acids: CASSQAAGRYEQYF.